These 14 T cell receptor beta chains share one sample of origin, sequenced in a study of T-cell reconstitution after alpha-beta-depleted transplantation in children. Unique molecular identifiers were incorporated when the TCRbeta library was constructed. From the PCR reads, TCRdb called clonotypes with MiXCR, one entry per CDR3 protein. The sample holds approximately 400,000 distinct CDR3 sequences; around 15% are singletons and the top ten take under 30%. The material was PBMCs, mostly from graft donor cells, obtained 360 days after TCRalphabeta/CD19-depleted stem cell transplant. The receptors come from a boy under two years old who had a stem cell transplant for Wiskott-Aldrich syndrome, so the T cells may come from the graft donor.

The gene calls are TRBV6-1 and TRBJ2-5, with 7 bases identical to TRBD2. The CDR3 totals 16 residues. The J segment lost 4 bases and the V segment lost 7 bases, leaving 15 bases of the junction unmatched. The germline V gene encodes CDR1 MNHNS and CDR2 SASEGT. CDR3 region: CASNQAGMKRGETQYF. The CDR3 coding sequence is TGTGCCAGCAACCAAGCGGGAATGAAGAGGGGAGAGACCCAGTACTTC.

V usage is TRBV12-3 or TRBV12-4 and J usage is TRBJ2-3; possibly TRBD2 for D (6 bases). Trimming took off 5 bases at V and 3 bases at J, with 18 bases between the two ends. The CDR3 has 16 amino acids. This CDR3 reads CASSPVGGEGTDTQYF. CDR3 DNA sequence: TGTGCCAGCAGTCCCGTGGGGGGAGAAGGAACAGATACGCAGTATTTT.

This clonotype was observed a handful of times. V is TRBV4-3 and J is TRBJ2-7, with 11 positions matching TRBD2. Germline V gene sequence: CDR1 LGHNA, CDR2 YSLEER. Unmatched junction bases numbered 5, after V lost 1 base and J lost 3 bases. The CDR3 extends over 16 amino acids. This CDR3 reads CASSQAGTSGSYEQYF. CDR3 sequence (DNA): TGCGCCAGCAGCCAAGCAGGCACTAGCGGGAGCTACGAGCAGTACTTC.

The chain joins TRBV5-1 to TRBJ2-1; D gene uncertain. Trimming cost V 3 bases and J 2 bases, with 18 bases left between them. This CDR3 spans 17 amino acids. The germline CDR1 and CDR2 sequences are SGHRS and YFSETQ. In DNA form, the CDR3 reads TGCGCCAGCAGCTACCCTCGGGCAACCCAGACCTACAATGAGCAGTTCTTC. Translation gives CASSYPRATQTYNEQFF.

This clonotype was seen only a few times. This chain links TRBV4-3 with TRBJ2-2; TRBD2 aligns across 7 bases. This CDR3 has 16 amino acids. The V gene end was trimmed by 1 base and the J gene end by 1 base; junction bases not matched to a gene: 3. Germline CDR1 is LGHNA and CDR2 is YSLEER. CDR3 DNA sequence: TGCGCCAGCAGCCAAGGGGGGGGATTGAACACCGGGGAGCTGTTTTTT. Protein: CASSQGGGLNTGELFF.

This clonotype was found a few times. The chain links TRBV12-3 or TRBV12-4 to TRBJ1-4; 7 bases map to TRBD1. V lost 6 bases and J lost 7; bases outside the gene matches: 5. The CDR3 has 13 residues. CDR3 in DNA: TGTGCCAGCAGAAAGACAGGGAGTGAAAAACTGTTTTTT. Encoded protein: CASRKTGSEKLFF.

This clonotype was seen more than once but under ten times. The gene calls are TRBV27 and TRBJ2-7, with 8 nucleotides matching TRBD2. The CDR3 is 14 residues long. The junction had 4 bases not matched to a gene; V was cut back by 4 bases and J by 2 bases. Germline V gene data show CDR1 as MNHEY and CDR2 as SMNVEV (reference sequence). The CDR3 spells CASSWTSLTYEQYF. The CDR3 coding sequence is TGTGCCAGCAGTTGGACTAGCCTGACCTACGAGCAGTACTTC.

This clonotype was counted a few times. The gene calls are TRBV6-5 and TRBJ2-5, with D possibly matching TRBD2 (6 bases). Trimming took off 4 bases at V and 10 bases at J, with 13 bases between the two ends. Germline CDR1 is MNHEY and CDR2 is SVGAGI. This CDR3 has 12 residues. CDR3 DNA sequence: TGTGCCAGCAGTTCCGGGGCGGGGATCCAGTACTTC. Protein: CASSSGAGIQYF.

The rearrangement links TRBV30 to TRBJ2-2; TRBD1 or TRBD2 may be the D gene (5 bases each). Germline CDR1 GTSNPN, CDR2 SVGIG (reference sequence). The CDR3 sequence is 14 residues long. V was cut by 2 bases and J by 4 bases, with 11 bases left in between. This CDR3 is CAWSKKGSTGELFF. DNA for the CDR3: TGTGCCTGGAGTAAAAAGGGGAGCACCGGGGAGCTGTTTTTT.

The chain links TRBV30 to TRBJ2-7; D gene unclear. The germline CDR1 and CDR2 sequences are GTSNPN and SVGIG (reference sequence). This CDR3 has 14 residues. The V gene lost 3 bases and the J gene lost 3 bases, with 15 bases spanning the gap. CDR3 sequence: CAWSKDGRYYEQYF. In DNA, the CDR3 is TGTGCCTGGAGCAAGGACGGACGCTACTACGAGCAGTACTTC.

About this clonotype: A junction boundary mismatches the germline segment, possibly from a read error. This chain uses TRBV4-3 with TRBJ2-1; D possibly corresponds to TRBD1 (6 bases). CDR3 length equals 15 residues. Germline CDR1 is LGHNA and CDR2 is YSLEER. As DNA, the CDR3 is TGCGCCGGCAGCCAAGATTCAGGGGCTCACAATGAGCAGTTCTTC. Translating gives CAGSQDSGAHNEQFF.

This clonotype turned up a few times. This chain connects TRBV28 to TRBJ2-1, with a possible D match to TRBD1 (6 bases). This CDR3 is 14 amino acids long. Between the trimmed V and J ends, which lost 5 bases and 9 bases, there was a span of 17 bases. Germline loops: CDR1 MDHEN, CDR2 SYDVKM. Here the CDR3 reads CASSIFYRAGEQFF. CDR3 bases: TGTGCCAGCAGTATTTTCTACAGGGCTGGTGAGCAGTTCTTC.

The chain carries TRBV5-1 and TRBJ2-7; D might be TRBD2 (6 bases). Germline V gene lookup returns CDR1 SGHRS and CDR2 YFSETQ. The CDR3 has 14 amino acids. Trimming pared 2 bases from V and 0 bases from J, leaving 9 bases between. The CDR3 here is CASSFRGTSYEQYF. DNA for the CDR3: TGCGCCAGCAGCTTCCGCGGGACCTCCTACGAGCAGTACTTC.

This clonotype was picked up a small number of times. This rearrangement joins TRBV7-9 to TRBJ2-5; D perhaps matches TRBD2 (5 bases). Germline V gives CDR1 SEHNR, CDR2 FQNEAQ (reference sequence). Trimming took off 6 bases at V and 4 bases at J, with 15 bases between the two ends. This CDR3 has 14 residues. In DNA form, the CDR3 reads TGTGCCAGCAGTGAGGGTGGTCTAAGAGAGACCCAGTACTTC. Translating gives CASSEGGLRETQYF.